The rows below give T cell receptor beta chains drawn from one sample of a study of T cell responses to AZD1222 COVID-19 vaccine. Clones were sequenced by immunoSEQ multiplex PCR, and TCRdb holds only the in-frame ones, with some missing. Of tens of thousands of clones in the sample, 75% to 90% were seen once. The source was peripheral blood, collected 28 days after the second AZD1222 dose. These TCRs come from an adult who received the AZD1222 COVID-19 vaccine. Each CDR3 is given with its conserved first and last residue. The order of the fields is J gene, V gene, CDR3 protein.

J: TRBJ1-2
V: TRBV19
CDR3: CASSIGRGPYGYTF

J: TRBJ1-2
V: TRBV19
CDR3: CASSRGQEANYGYTF

J: TRBJ1-3
V: TRBV5-8
CDR3: CASSLAPASDTIYF

J: TRBJ1-1
V: TRBV7-9
CDR3: CASSLVGGLNTEAFF

J: TRBJ1-3
V: TRBV7-9
CDR3: CASGQTGSSGNTIYF

J: TRBJ2-7
V: TRBV7-8
CDR3: CASSSSVEQYF

J: TRBJ2-3
V: TRBV5-1
CDR3: CATRLGSTDTQYF

J: TRBJ2-2
V: TRBV7-6
CDR3: CASSLGRTGELFF

J: TRBJ2-2
V: TRBV5-1
CDR3: CASSFQGPDTGELFF

J: TRBJ2-3
V: TRBV18
CDR3: CASSPPPGSGQLSTDTQYF

J: TRBJ1-2
V: TRBV2
CDR3: CASSAGVGSSGYTF

J: TRBJ1-2
V: TRBV10-3
CDR3: CAISEVGQVQSGYTF

J: TRBJ1-2
V: TRBV28
CDR3: CASSSGPTYGYTF

J: TRBJ2-3
V: TRBV9
CDR3: CASSPPPTGAGQRDTQYF

J: TRBJ1-1
V: TRBV30
CDR3: CAWSEGPLIF

J: TRBJ1-6
V: TRBV7-8
CDR3: CASSPRGYNSPLHF

J: TRBJ2-7
V: TRBV6-5
CDR3: CASSQPQRVEQYF

J: TRBJ2-5
V: TRBV9
CDR3: CASSSTGGNYQETQYF

J: TRBJ2-1
V: TRBV5-1
CDR3: CASSLGAASSYNEQFF

J: TRBJ2-2
V: TRBV3-1/TRBV3-2
CDR3: CASSQTGTSGGAAGELFF

J: TRBJ2-3
V: TRBV6-5
CDR3: CASRTGGAGTDTQYF

J: TRBJ1-2
V: TRBV12-3/TRBV12-4
CDR3: CASSLSSWGYTF

J: TRBJ2-2
V: TRBV10-2
CDR3: CASSGFPGLAGTGELFF

J: TRBJ2-1
V: TRBV27
CDR3: CASSLGTDYNEQFF

J: TRBJ1-1
V: TRBV5-1
CDR3: CASSPREDRGTEAFF

J: TRBJ1-1
V: TRBV5-1
CDR3: CASSLASSGLSNTEAFF

J: TRBJ1-2
V: TRBV19
CDR3: CASSMGDRESGYTF

J: TRBJ2-7
V: TRBV3-1/TRBV3-2
CDR3: CASSQGGGAYEYF

J: TRBJ2-7
V: TRBV13
CDR3: CASSAADRGKLYEQYF

J: TRBJ1-1
V: TRBV5-1
CDR3: CASSLDRGILNTEAFF

J: TRBJ1-2
V: TRBV3-1/TRBV3-2
CDR3: CASSYGTGLNYGYTF

J: TRBJ2-1
V: TRBV9
CDR3: CASSVASGGASYNEQFF

J: TRBJ2-7
V: TRBV4-2
CDR3: CASSQDKGTESYEQYF

J: TRBJ2-3
V: TRBV20-1
CDR3: CSASVVGTRDTQYF

J: TRBJ2-3
V: TRBV11-3
CDR3: CASSPRGYGTQYF

J: TRBJ1-2
V: TRBV30
CDR3: CAWRVSGSRGYTF

J: TRBJ2-1
V: TRBV6-1
CDR3: CASSEALFEYNEQFF